This T cell receptor beta chain comes out of a study of T cells in Graves' hyperthyroidism and ophthalmopathy. Background on the study: Peripheral blood collection took place at initial diagnosis, before any treatment.

What was amplified from RNA transcripts were TCR beta CDR3 regions. An initial round of RT-PCR targeting the TCR CDR3 relied on the HTBI primer set. TCRdb passed the multiplex PCR reads through MiXCR, listing each CDR3 protein once. Found here are about 600,000 distinct CDR3 sequences, approximately 15% of them singletons; the top ten hold about 3.5%. This clonotype was observed a few times. Its target is unknown. Trimming removed 4 bases at V and 0 bases at J, with 10 bases between. The CDR3 spans 16 residues. CDR1 and CDR2 from the germline V gene are SGHAT and FQDESV (reference sequence). A NOSPECS grade of at least 4, a Clinical Activity Score of at least 3 and duration under 3 months were recorded in ophthalmopathy patients. The source of the PBMCs was 8.5 to 10 ml of fresh peripheral blood. Regarding the study as a whole: The blood repertoire included most of the expanded thyroid clonotypes above 0.001.

The sequence came from a woman between 40 and 55 years old with Graves' ophthalmopathy. V gene TRBV11-1 combines with J gene TRBJ2-6; tentatively, D is TRBD1 or TRBD2 (5 bases each). The sequencing input was blood. Written as DNA, the CDR3 is TGTGCCAGCAGCTGGGGACCACACTCTGGGGCCAACGTCCTGACTTTC. This codes for CASSWGPHSGANVLTF.